Listed below are T cell receptor beta chains from one sample, sequenced in a study of beta chain features in type 1 diabetes. Repertoires were generated with immunoSEQ multiplex PCR, while TCRdb's copy carries only in-frame clones and drops some. The table shows 200,000 to 300,000 clones, with roughly 15% occurring only once. Source material: naive CD4+ T cells from blood. Receptors were obtained from a middle-aged woman in good health. The CDR3 runs from the conserved cysteine through the conserved F or W. D genes are given only for firm matches. Where a row states a size, it is once, few, many or the class of an expanded clone; other rows omit it.

TRBJ1-6 | - | TRBV9 | many | TGTGCCAGCAGCGTAGGATCGGATTCACCCCTCCACTTT | CASSVGSDSPLHF
TRBJ2-5 | TRBD2 | TRBV6-1 | - | TGTGCCAGCAGTGAAGGCGGCGGGGGGCATATGGAGACCCAGTACTTC | CASSEGGGGHMETQYF
TRBJ2-1 | - | TRBV5-1 | few | TGCGCCAGCAGCTTCAGCAATGAGCAGTTCTTC | CASSFSNEQFF
TRBJ2-1 | - | TRBV5-1 | - | TGCGCCAGTTCGACAGGACTTTACAATGAGCAGTTCTTC | CASSTGLYNEQFF
TRBJ2-5 | - | TRBV10-2 | - | TGCGCCAGCAGTGAGTCGGGGGGTTCCCTGGAGACCCAGTACTTC | CASSESGGSLETQYF
TRBJ2-3 | - | TRBV4-1 | many | TGCGCCAGCAGCCAGGTGCGTGATACGCAGTATTTT | CASSQVRDTQYF
TRBJ2-5 | TRBD2 | TRBV7-2 | - | TGTGCCAGCAGCCCGAGCGGGAGTTGGGAGACCCAGTACTTC | CASSPSGSWETQYF
TRBJ2-5 | TRBD1 | TRBV7-8 | few | TGTGCCAGCAGCCCTCGCCAGCTCAGGGGGCCAAAAGAGACCCAGTACTTC | CASSPRQLRGPKETQYF
TRBJ2-7 | - | TRBV2 | few | TGTGCCAGCATACGGAGGGGTGGCGAGCAGTACTTC | CASIRRGGEQYF
TRBJ2-6 | - | TRBV19 | - | TGTGCCAGTAGTGTTGACACCGCTGGGGCCAACGTCCTGACTTTC | CASSVDTAGANVLTF
TRBJ2-6 | - | TRBV5-1 | few | TGCGCCAGCAGCTTGGTACAGCTCTCTGGGGCCAACGTCCTGACTTTC | CASSLVQLSGANVLTF
TRBJ2-1 | - | TRBV15 | - | TGTGCCACCAGCAGAGATATCACGAAGGACGGGGTCAGGTCCTACAATGAGCAGTTCTTC | CATSRDITKDGVRSYNEQFF
TRBJ1-2 | - | TRBV19 | few | TGTGCCAGTAACGACGGACTTGGGTATGGCTACACCTTC | CASNDGLGYGYTF
TRBJ2-7 | - | TRBV7-6 | - | TGTGCCAGCAGCCTTGAATCAGGGGCCCACGAGCAGTACTTC | CASSLESGAHEQYF
TRBJ2-7 | - | TRBV27 | few | TGTGCCAGCAGTTTATACCCCGGACAGTCCTACGAGCAGTACTTC | CASSLYPGQSYEQYF
TRBJ2-2 | TRBD1 | TRBV5-1 | - | TGCGCCAGCAGCCTCGGGACAGCGAACACCGGGGAGCTGTTTTTT | CASSLGTANTGELFF
TRBJ2-2 | TRBD1 | TRBV19 | many | TGTGCCAGTAGTATTCGGACAGGGACCGGGGAGCTGTTTTTT | CASSIRTGTGELFF
TRBJ2-5 | - | TRBV5-1 | few | TGCGCCAGCAGCTTGGTGGCAGGGGCACGCCAAGAGACCCAGTACTTC | CASSLVAGARQETQYF
TRBJ2-2 | - | TRBV4-2 | few | TGTGCCAGCAGCTTGGACAGAGACACCGGGGAGCTGTTTTTT | CASSLDRDTGELFF
TRBJ1-2 | - | TRBV5-1 | - | TGCGCCAGCAGCTTGGCAGGGCGGACTAACTATGGCTACACCTTC | CASSLAGRTNYGYTF
TRBJ2-7 | TRBD1 | TRBV12-5 | - | TGTGCTAGTGGTTTGGACAGGGGGCGATCCGAGCAGTACTTC | CASGLDRGRSEQYF
TRBJ1-2 | - | TRBV27 | few | TGTGCCAGCAGTTTATGGCAGGGCTACACCTTC | CASSLWQGYTF